This T cell receptor (beta chain) was recovered during a study of T cell responses to AZD1222 COVID-19 vaccine. The assay was immunoSEQ multiplex PCR, and TCRdb's table has in-frame clones only and misses some. Of more than 150,000 clones listed, 90% are singletons. Trimming left V 5 bases short and J 6 bases short, with 17 bases between. The CDR3 consists of 14 residues. The germline gives CDR1 MDHEN, CDR2 SYDVKM. The chain recombines TRBV28 with TRBJ2-7; D tentatively fits TRBD1 or TRBD2 (5 bases each). This TCR was recovered from an adult in good health. The sample here was peripheral blood, taken on day 0 of AZD1222 vaccination. The CDR3 DNA follows: TGTGCCAGCAGTCCACCACGGGACGCCGGCGAGCAGTACTTC. Its protein is CASSPPRDAGEQYF.